This is a list of T cell receptor beta chains from one sample in a study of blood T cells in healthy people across ages. TCRdb re-called the 5' RACE reads with MiXCR, one entry per CDR3 protein. The table records roughly 1.7 million distinct CDR3 sequences, 30% to 35% of them present only once. Sample: blood. Source of these receptors: a woman under 40 in good health. CDR3s include the opening cysteine and the closing phenylalanine or tryptophan. Each record gives: J gene, D gene, clone size, V gene, CDR3 DNA, CDR3 protein. D genes are given only for firm matches. Part of the rows lack a size; the others show once, few, many or a class for expanded clones.

TRBJ1-2 | - | few | TRBV7-2 | TGTGCCAGCAGCTTATTTCGGCGAGAGGACGGGGCCTATGGCTACACCTTC | CASSLFRREDGAYGYTF
TRBJ1-2 | TRBD1 | few | TRBV6-5 | TGTGCCAGCAGTGCAAGGACAGGGGGAGGTTATAGCTACACCTTC | CASSARTGGGYSYTF
TRBJ2-5 | TRBD1 | - | TRBV10-3 | TGTGCCATCAGTGGTCCGGGACAGGGGCAAGAGACCCAGTACTTC | CAISGPGQGQETQYF
TRBJ2-5 | - | few | TRBV20-1 | TGCAGTGCTGGGGGACTGAAAGAGACCCAGTACTTC | CSAGGLKETQYF
TRBJ1-1 | - | - | TRBV20-1 | TGCAGTGCTACTAGGGAGTGGGGGGTTGAAGCTTTCTTT | CSATREWGVEAFF
TRBJ2-1 | TRBD1 | few | TRBV14 | TGTGCCAGCAGCCCCAGGGGGCAGCTCTACAATGAGCAGTTCTTC | CASSPRGQLYNEQFF
TRBJ2-5 | - | few | TRBV20-1 | TGCAGTGCCTACTCTTCGGGGGAGACCCAGTACTTC | CSAYSSGETQYF
TRBJ2-7 | - | many | TRBV6-6 | TGTGCCAGCCGGGACGGAGTGACCTACGAGCAGTACTTC | CASRDGVTYEQYF
TRBJ1-2 | TRBD1 | few | TRBV20-1 | TGCAGTGCTAGAGAACCGACAGGGGGCTATGGCTACACCTTC | CSAREPTGGYGYTF
TRBJ2-7 | - | - | TRBV9 | TGTGCCAGCAGCATTATCGGGACGGAGAAAGAGCAGTACTTC | CASSIIGTEKEQYF
TRBJ1-5 | TRBD1 | many | TRBV20-1 | TGCAGTGCTAGAGATTACTTACAGGGGGTAGGTCAGCCCCAGCATTTT | CSARDYLQGVGQPQHF
TRBJ1-2 | - | - | TRBV6-5 | TGTGCCAACAGGCGCCAAGCTAACTATGGCTACACCTTC | CANRRQANYGYTF
TRBJ2-1 | - | - | TRBV15 | TGTGCCACCTCACTGAACACCGACAATGAGCAGTTCTTC | CATSLNTDNEQFF
TRBJ2-4 | - | many | TRBV20-1 | TGCAGTGCGCCCCCCCGCTACTACAAAAACATTCAGTACTTC | CSAPPRYYKNIQYF
TRBJ2-7 | - | - | TRBV12-3/TRBV12-4 | TGTGCCAGCAGTTTAGGGGGTCCAAGGGGCGGTGACTCCTACGAGCAGTACTTC | CASSLGGPRGGDSYEQYF
TRBJ2-1 | - | few | TRBV11-2 | TGTGCCACCCGCCCCCCAGGGGTCTACAATGAGCAGTTCTTC | CATRPPGVYNEQFF
TRBJ1-1 | - | - | TRBV7-3 | TGTGCCAGCGGCCTTGGTTTGTGGGGGACCACTGAAGCTTTCTTT | CASGLGLWGTTEAFF
TRBJ2-4 | - | - | TRBV5-4 | TGTGCCAGCAGCCTGCGTGGAGGGGGCGGGAACATTCAGTACTTC | CASSLRGGGGNIQYF
TRBJ1-2 | - | few | TRBV27 | TGTGCCAGCTTCGGGGGGGGTCATGGCTACACCTTC | CASFGGGHGYTF
TRBJ2-7 | - | - | TRBV2 | TGTGCCAGCAGTGAAGATGAGACATTGACTTACGAGCAGTACTTC | CASSEDETLTYEQYF
TRBJ2-3 | - | - | TRBV2 | TGTGCCAGCAAGGAGCGAACGGGTAACACAGATAGGCAGTATTTT | CASKERTGNTDRQYF
TRBJ2-5 | TRBD2 | - | TRBV7-9 | TGTGCCAGCAGCTTAGTTTCGTCTAGCGGGGTGTATAGAGAGACCCAGTACTTC | CASSLVSSSGVYRETQYF
TRBJ1-2 | TRBD1 | - | TRBV5-1 | TGCGCCAGCAGCCCGGGGACAGGGGGCCGTCATGGCTACACCTTC | CASSPGTGGRHGYTF
TRBJ2-7 | - | few | TRBV27 | TGTGCCAGCAGCCAAACGGGGGCGTTGTACGAGCAGTACTTC | CASSQTGALYEQYF
TRBJ2-2 | - | few | TRBV15 | TGTGCCACCAGCAGAGGGGGGATAAACACCGGGGAGCTGTTTTTT | CATSRGGINTGELFF
TRBJ1-1 | - | - | TRBV4-1 | TGCGCCAGCAGCCAAGGACACTTCATGAACACTGAAGCTTTCTTT | CASSQGHFMNTEAFF
TRBJ2-4 | - | - | TRBV7-9 | TGTGCCAGCAGCTTAACAGGAAGCGCCAAAAACATTCAGTACTTT | CASSLTGSAKNIQYF
TRBJ1-2 | - | - | TRBV9 | TGTGCCAGCAGCGGAGCCCGGGACAACTATGGCTACACCTTC | CASSGARDNYGYTF
TRBJ2-7 | - | - | TRBV13 | TGTGCCAGCAGTTCCAGGACGGATTACCAATCCTACGAGCAGTACTTC | CASSSRTDYQSYEQYF